Here is one T cell receptor beta chain with its context. Its antigen is unidentified. Memory CD4+ cells were defined as CD4+CD45RO+CD25-. The CDR3 is 13 residues long. The V gene lost 4 bases and the J gene lost 11 bases, with 13 bases spanning the gap. CDR1 is SGHKS and CDR2 is YYEKEE in the germline V gene (reference sequence). After constant-region reverse-primer amplification, full-length variable regions underwent semi-nested PCR with Nested Universal Primer A. Each CDR3 protein gets one entry after TCRdb re-called the 5' RACE reads with MiXCR. The sample records roughly 69,000 distinct CDR3 sequences, 22% being singletons. Study findings and constraints: Greatest tumor Treg TCR overlap was with tumor naive CD4+ cells.

This clonotype originated in a female donor with breast cancer. This chain uses TRBV5-5 with TRBJ1-6; possibly TRBD1 for D (5 bases). Sequenced material: memory CD4+ T cells sorted from a lymph node. Subset defined: memory CD4+ T cells, CD4+CD45RO+CD25-. CDR3 region: CASSANTGAPLHF. In nucleotides, the CDR3 is TGTGCCAGCAGCGCGAATACAGGTGCACCCCTCCACTTT.